These 30 T cell receptor beta chains were sequenced from one sample in a study of post-analysis software for immune sequencing data. Their antigens are not known. Carried by the TCR beta cDNA libraries were unique molecular identifiers. In TCRdb, the PCR reads were re-called with MiXCR into one record per CDR3 protein. The data contain roughly 800,000 distinct CDR3 sequences, roughly 50% of them singletons. Study-wide points: The study found TRBV5-6, TRBV5-1 and TRBV20-1 among a few TRBV segments more frequent in patients than controls.

The sample taken for sequencing was blood. These receptors were obtained from a girl between 10 and 17 years old with multiple sclerosis.

This clonotype was detected only a few times. This chain connects TRBV7-2 to TRBJ2-3; TRBD2 is a possible D gene (5 bases). V was clipped by 2 bases and J by 6 bases, with 12 bases between them. Germline V CDR1 and CDR2: SGHTA, FQGNSA. The CDR3 runs to 14 residues. The CDR3 sequence is CASSLFASSDTQYF. In DNA form, the CDR3 reads TGTGCCAGCAGCTTATTTGCTAGCTCTGATACGCAGTATTTT.

The sample holds a few counts of this clonotype. This chain uses TRBV7-2 with TRBJ2-7; TRBD2 might be the D (5 bases). CDR3 length equals 15 residues. Per germline, CDR1 SGHTA and CDR2 FQGNSA. The V and J ends lost 6 bases and 0 bases respectively, with 15 bases between them. The CDR3 nucleotides are TGTGCCAGCAGAATAGACTACACTAACTCCTACGAGCAGTACTTC. This codes for CASRIDYTNSYEQYF.

This clonotype came up a few times. The chain couples TRBV6-5 to TRBJ2-1; 14 bases are shared with TRBD2. Per the germline V gene, CDR1 is MNHEY and CDR2 is SVGAGI. V dropped 4 bases and J dropped 7; count of bases not matched to a gene: 3. The CDR3 contains 15 residues. CDR3 region: CASSFRTSGGNEQFF. As DNA, the CDR3 is TGTGCCAGCAGTTTTCGGACTAGCGGGGGGAATGAGCAGTTCTTC.

Details on this clonotype: The junction departs from the called germline gene at one end, perhaps through a read error. The V call is TRBV4-3, the J call TRBJ2-6; either TRBD1 or TRBD2 may fit D (6 bases each). The CDR3 has 16 amino acids. CDR1 and CDR2 (germline): LGHNA, YSLEER. The CDR3 DNA reads TGCGCCAGCCGCCAAGAGGGGGGAACGGGGGCCAACGTCCTGACTTTC. This gives the protein CASRQEGGTGANVLTF.

CDR3 sequence: CASSQDMGGGNEQFF. Here the CDR3 DNA reads TGTGCCAGCAGCCAAGATATGGGCGGAGGCAATGAGCAGTTCTTC. The chain is built from TRBV14 and TRBJ2-1; maybe TRBD2 (5 bases). This CDR3 spans 15 amino acids. CDR1 and CDR2 from the germline V gene are SGHDN and FVKESK. Trimming pared 0 bases from V and 6 bases from J, leaving 12 bases between.

This chain joins TRBV5-1 and TRBJ2-3, with a possible D match to TRBD1 (6 bases). Germline values: CDR1 SGHRS, CDR2 YFSETQ. V lost 1 base and J 5 bases, leaving 14 bases between the germline ends. The CDR3 extends over 15 amino acids. The CDR3 protein is CASSLRQAAGDTQYF. The CDR3, as DNA: TGCGCCAGCAGCTTGAGACAGGCGGCGGGAGATACGCAGTATTTT.

The chain joins TRBV7-2 to TRBJ2-5, with D possibly matching TRBD2 (5 bases). The V gene's germline CDR1 is SGHTA and CDR2 FQGNSA. CDR3 length: 15 amino acids. V was cut by 1 base and J by 2 bases, with 11 bases left in between. The CDR3 DNA follows: TGTGCCAGCAGCTTAGGGGGAGCGGCGCAAGAGACCCAGTACTTC. Translated, it gives CASSLGGAAQETQYF.

This clonotype was recorded a few times. The chain is built from TRBV4-2 and TRBJ2-5; D is perhaps TRBD2 (6 bases). The CDR3 totals 14 residues. Germline CDR1 is LGHNA and CDR2 is YNFKEQ. V dropped 3 bases and J dropped 5 bases, with 13 bases sitting between them. This CDR3 reads CASSQVGGSETQYF. The CDR3 region has the DNA TGTGCCAGCAGCCAGGTCGGAGGGAGTGAGACCCAGTACTTC.

CDR3: CASSYTTGRNTDTQYF. Here the CDR3 DNA reads TGCGCCAGCAGTTATACTACAGGTCGCAACACAGATACGCAGTATTTT. The chain is built from TRBV5-1 and TRBJ2-3; perhaps TRBD1 as D (5 bases). Trimming took 5 bases from V and 2 from J, leaving 18 bases between them. Germline V lookup: CDR1 SGHRS, CDR2 YFSETQ. This CDR3 is 16 amino acids long.

J is TRBJ1-2 and V is TRBV7-9, with 7 positions matching TRBD1. CDR3 length equals 18 residues. Germline-derived CDR1 and CDR2 are SEHNR and FQNEAQ (reference sequence). V dropped 1 base and J dropped 6; count of bases not matched to a gene: 17. CDR3 in DNA: TGTGCCAGCAGCTTAGTGCCGGGGGACAGCGAGAATTTGCATGGCTACACCTTC. Translated, it gives CASSLVPGDSENLHGYTF.

This sequence joins TRBV4-1 and TRBJ2-3, with TRBD2 identical over 8 bases. J gave up 2 bases and V 4 bases, and 8 bases lay outside the gene matches. CDR1 and CDR2 from the germline V gene are MGHRA and YSYEKL. This CDR3 spans 16 amino acids. This CDR3 is CASSPEAGAHTDTQYF. Written as DNA, the CDR3 is TGCGCCAGCAGCCCTGAAGCGGGAGCGCACACAGATACGCAGTATTTT.

The gene calls are TRBV27 and TRBJ2-7; possibly TRBD1 for D (6 bases). Germline lookup yields CDR1 MNHEY and CDR2 SMNVEV (reference sequence). The V gene lost 6 bases and the J gene lost 0 bases, with 15 bases spanning the gap. The CDR3 contains 15 residues. CDR3 DNA sequence: TGTGCCAGCAGGACACAAACAGGGAGCTCCTACGAGCAGTACTTC. Translated, it gives CASRTQTGSSYEQYF.

The J gene is TRBJ2-7, the V gene TRBV12-3 or TRBV12-4; D gene ambiguous. V was clipped by 4 bases and J by 3 bases, with 16 bases between them. The CDR3 is 15 residues long. CDR3 protein: CASSSTGRPGYEQYF. The CDR3 nucleotides are TGTGCCAGCAGTTCCACCGGCAGGCCGGGCTACGAGCAGTACTTC.

Regarding this clonotype: One end of the junction is discordant with germline, which a read error may explain. The V call is TRBV7-7, the J call TRBJ2-1; D may correspond to TRBD1 or TRBD2 (5 bases each). The CDR3 is 15 amino acids. CDR1 and CDR2 (germline): SSHAT, FNYEAQ (reference sequence). The CDR3 sequence is CASSLEGTSYNEQFF. CDR3 DNA: TGTGCTAGCAGCTTAGAGGGGACCTCCTACAATGAGCAGTTCTTC.

This clonotype has only a few counts. This chain links TRBV5-1 with TRBJ2-7, with 12 bases that match TRBD2. Per germline, CDR1 SGHRS and CDR2 YFSETQ. The CDR3 spans 17 residues. The J segment lost 1 base and the V segment lost 3 bases, leaving 8 bases of the junction unmatched. The CDR3: CASSSVPGTSGSYEQYF. The CDR3, as DNA: TGCGCCAGCAGCTCGGTCCCCGGGACTAGCGGGTCCTACGAGCAGTACTTC.

This clonotype was counted between two and nine times. The chain carries TRBV11-1 and TRBJ2-1; D is unresolved. V lost 3 bases and J 5 bases, leaving 11 bases between the germline ends. CDR3 size: 14 residues. CDR1 is SGHAT and CDR2 is FQDESV in the germline V gene (reference sequence). CDR3 in amino acids: CASSFQRLHNEQFF. DNA for the CDR3: TGTGCCAGCAGCTTTCAGAGGCTCCACAATGAGCAGTTCTTC.

The chain carries TRBV5-1 and TRBJ2-1, with 9 bases that match TRBD2. Matching the DNA end better, TRBJ2-7 makes the J call doubtful. Looked up from germline, CDR1 is SGHRS and CDR2 is YFSETQ. The CDR3 is 17 amino acids. The CDR3 loop reads CASSLAVSGSSYNEQYF. The CDR3, as DNA: TGCGCCAGCAGCTTGGCCGTTAGCGGGAGCTCCTACAATGAGCAGTACTTC.

The sample holds one count of this clonotype. The rearrangement uses TRBV29-1 and TRBJ2-7, with 13 bases fitting TRBD2. Trimming took 5 bases from V and 4 from J; bases not matched to a gene: 14. The germline V gene encodes CDR1 SQVTM and CDR2 ANQGSEA. The length of the CDR3 is 17 residues. CDR3 in amino acids: CSVSTSLTSGRTYEQYF. For the CDR3, the DNA is TGCAGCGTTTCTACCTCACTGACTAGCGGGAGGACGTACGAGCAGTACTTC.

This clonotype has more than one count but fewer than ten. V is TRBV6-5 and J is TRBJ2-4; D is unresolved. CDR3 length: 13 residues. Trimming left V 8 bases short and J 0 bases short, with 8 bases between. Germline values: CDR1 MNHEY, CDR2 SVGAGI. CDR3 coding DNA: TGTGCCAGCGGAACTTCAGCCAAAAACATTCAGTACTTC. Translating gives CASGTSAKNIQYF.

This clonotype was seen a handful of times. The V and J genes are TRBV20-1 and TRBJ2-3; D perhaps matches TRBD1 (5 bases). The CDR3 consists of 14 residues. V gave up 1 base and J gave up 5 bases, with 13 bases separating them. The germline V gene encodes CDR1 DFQATT and CDR2 SNEGSKA (reference sequence). CDR3 sequence: CSARAFARGDTQYF. The CDR3 DNA is TGCAGTGCTAGAGCGTTCGCTAGGGGAGATACGCAGTATTTT.

Concerning this clonotype: An end of the junction does not agree with germline; a read error may underlie this. The chain joins TRBV4-1 to TRBJ2-1, with 7 bases matching TRBD2. The CDR3 is 18 residues long. The V gene's germline CDR1 is MGHRA and CDR2 YSYEKL. DNA for the CDR3: TGCGCCGGCAGCCAAGATTGGTATCCGGGACTAACCCACAATGAGCAGTTCTTC. Its translation is CAGSQDWYPGLTHNEQFF.

The chain combines TRBV7-2 with TRBJ1-1, with D tentatively TRBD1 (5 bases). The CDR3 length is 15 residues. CDR1 SGHTA and CDR2 FQGNSA come from the germline V gene. Trimming pared 3 bases from V and 5 bases from J, leaving 16 bases between. The CDR3 DNA follows: TGTGCCAGCAGCTTCACCTCTGCCGGGGGTACTGAAGCTTTCTTT. Protein sequence: CASSFTSAGGTEAFF. Based on the CDR3 plus reference TRBV7-2 and TRBJ1-1, the full variable domain is GAGVSQSPSNKVTEKGKDVELRCDPISGHTALYWYRQSLGQGLEFLIYFQGNSAPDKSGLPSDRFSAERTGGSVSTLTIQRTQQEDSAVYLCASSFTSAGGTEAFFGQGTRLTVV.

The chain links TRBV4-1 to TRBJ2-1; 12 nucleotides line up with TRBD2. The CDR3 consists of 20 residues. Germline V gives CDR1 MGHRA, CDR2 YSYEKL. J lost 6 bases, V lost 0 bases, and 15 bases had no gene match. This CDR3 reads CASSQDPHPSSSGRGNEQFF. The CDR3 DNA reads TGCGCCAGCAGCCAAGACCCCCACCCCTCTTCTAGCGGGAGGGGCAATGAGCAGTTCTTC.

The chain combines TRBV7-9 with TRBJ2-3, with 11 positions matching TRBD2. CDR3 length: 16 amino acids. Germline V gene data show CDR1 as SEHNR and CDR2 as FQNEAQ (reference sequence). V lost 0 bases to trimming and J lost 6 bases; unmatched junction nucleotides: 5. The CDR3 spells CASSLALAGDGDTQYF. As DNA, the CDR3 is TGTGCCAGCAGCTTAGCACTAGCGGGAGATGGCGATACGCAGTATTTT.

This chain connects TRBV4-1 to TRBJ2-3; 10 positions match TRBD2. J gave up 1 base and V 0 bases, and 10 bases lay outside the gene matches. This CDR3 has 19 amino acids. Germline lookup yields CDR1 MGHRA and CDR2 YSYEKL. CDR3 DNA: TGCGCCAGCAGCCAAGATGGTCCTAGCGGGAGTATCGGCACAGATACGCAGTATTTT. Its protein is CASSQDGPSGSIGTDTQYF.

This clonotype showed up many times. This CDR3 is CASSYDYTQYF. The CDR3 nucleotides read TGTGCCAGCAGTTACGATTATACGCAGTATTTT. The V call is TRBV6-5, the J call TRBJ2-3; D is unresolved. The V gene lost 2 bases and the J gene lost 7 bases, with 4 bases spanning the gap. Germline CDR1 reads MNHEY; CDR2 reads SVGAGI. The CDR3 runs to 11 residues.

This clonotype occurred a few times. The V gene is TRBV27, the J gene TRBJ1-4; D call uncertain. The CDR3 consists of 15 residues. Per germline, CDR1 MNHEY and CDR2 SMNVEV (reference sequence). The ends were cut back, 5 bases at V and 5 bases at J, with 15 bases in the middle. This CDR3 reads CASSPLRALNEKLFF. The CDR3 region has the DNA TGTGCCAGCAGTCCTCTCCGGGCTTTAAATGAAAAACTGTTTTTT.

This clonotype has a handful of counts. The gene calls are TRBV6-1 and TRBJ2-5; the D call may be TRBD1 or TRBD2 (5 bases each). The CDR3 length is 13 residues. V lost 6 bases to trimming and J lost 4 bases, with 12 bases between them. Germline CDR1 MNHNS, CDR2 SASEGT. The CDR3: CASRPSGRETQYF. The CDR3 region has the DNA TGTGCCAGCAGGCCCTCGGGGCGAGAGACCCAGTACTTC.

The V call is TRBV27, the J call TRBJ2-7, with D perhaps matching TRBD1 (5 bases). The V gene's germline CDR1 is MNHEY and CDR2 SMNVEV (reference sequence). Trimming cost V 4 bases and J 2 bases, with 12 bases left between them. The CDR3 is 14 amino acids. CDR3 sequence: CASSSWTTPYEQYF. The CDR3 DNA sequence: TGTGCCAGCAGTTCCTGGACAACCCCCTACGAGCAGTACTTC.

This clonotype showed up many times. This chain connects TRBV20-1 to TRBJ2-5; D is possibly TRBD2 (5 bases). This CDR3 spans 13 amino acids. The V gene's germline CDR1 is DFQATT and CDR2 SNEGSKA (reference sequence). V shed 6 bases and J shed 5 bases, with 16 bases lying between them. Here the CDR3 reads CSALDPSGETQYF. The DNA for the CDR3 is TGCAGTGCCCTAGACCCCTCGGGGGAGACCCAGTACTTC.